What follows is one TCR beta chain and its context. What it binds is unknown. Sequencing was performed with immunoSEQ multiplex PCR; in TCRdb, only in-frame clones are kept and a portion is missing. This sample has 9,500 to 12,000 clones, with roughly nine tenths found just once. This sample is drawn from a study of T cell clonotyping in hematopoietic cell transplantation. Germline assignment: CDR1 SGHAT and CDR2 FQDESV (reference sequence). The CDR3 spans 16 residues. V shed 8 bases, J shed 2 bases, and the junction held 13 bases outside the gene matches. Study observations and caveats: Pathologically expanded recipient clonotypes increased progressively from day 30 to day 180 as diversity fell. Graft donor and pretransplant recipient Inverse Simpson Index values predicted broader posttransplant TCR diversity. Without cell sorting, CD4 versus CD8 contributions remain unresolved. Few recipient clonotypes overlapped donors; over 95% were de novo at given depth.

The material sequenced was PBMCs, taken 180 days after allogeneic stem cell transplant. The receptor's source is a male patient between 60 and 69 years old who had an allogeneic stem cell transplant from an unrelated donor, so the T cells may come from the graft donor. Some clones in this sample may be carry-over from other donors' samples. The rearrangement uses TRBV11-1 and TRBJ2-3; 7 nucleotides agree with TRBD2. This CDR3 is CASGRAGKGLTDTQYF. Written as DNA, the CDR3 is TGTGCCAGCGGGAGGGCAGGGAAGGGTCTCACAGATACGCAGTATTTT.